This TCR beta chain stems from a study of cytomegalovirus exposure and HLA in healthy donors. The germline V gene has CDR1 MNHEY and CDR2 SMNVEV (reference sequence). CDR3 size: 16 residues. V shed 0 bases and J 1 base; nucleotides not matched to a gene: 6. On this clone itself: Its cognate antigen is unknown.

Overall study results and limits: After further analysis at a later stage, 16,951 TCR beta sequences were associated with HLA alleles at 0.05 false discovery rate.

The primer mix had 60 Vbeta and 13 Jbeta primers. Repertoires were generated with immunoSEQ multiplex PCR, while TCRdb's copy carries only in-frame clones and drops some. The sample totals about 78,000 clones; its top ten clones hold 7.5% to 8%. The source is a female donor in good health and CMV-seropositive. Material for sequencing was PBMCs. This chain joins TRBV27 and TRBJ2-7; 7 bases align to TRBD1. The CDR3 loop is CASSLSLGTVSYEQYF. For the CDR3, the DNA is TGTGCCAGCAGTTTATCCTTGGGGACAGTATCCTACGAGCAGTACTTC.